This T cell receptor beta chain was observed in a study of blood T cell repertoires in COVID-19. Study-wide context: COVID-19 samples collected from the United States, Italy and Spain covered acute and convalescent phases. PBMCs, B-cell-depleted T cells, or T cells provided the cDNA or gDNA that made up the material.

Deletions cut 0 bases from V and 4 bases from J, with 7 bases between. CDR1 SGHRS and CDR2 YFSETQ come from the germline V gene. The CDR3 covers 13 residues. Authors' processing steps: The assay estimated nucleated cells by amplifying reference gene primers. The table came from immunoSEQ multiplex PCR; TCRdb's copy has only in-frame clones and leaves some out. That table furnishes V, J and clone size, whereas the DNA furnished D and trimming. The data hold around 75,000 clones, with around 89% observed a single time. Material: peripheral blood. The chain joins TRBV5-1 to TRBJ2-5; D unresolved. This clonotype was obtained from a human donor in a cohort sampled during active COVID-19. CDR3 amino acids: CASSLVGGETQYF. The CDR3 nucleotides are TGCGCCAGCAGCTTGGTCGGTGGAGAGACCCAGTACTTC.